What follows are 24 T cell receptor beta chains derived from one specimen sequenced in a study of CD8+CD57+ T cells in acquired aplastic anemia. Genomic DNA, serving as template, underwent TCR beta VDJ and CDR3 profiling. TCRdb processed the reads anew with MiXCR; each CDR3 protein has one entry. The sample lists 150,000 to 200,000 distinct CDR3 sequences, around half occurring once. Those patients picked for sequencing had displayed CD8+CD57+ cell expansion on flow cytometry. Sequenced: sorted CD4+, CD8+, or CD8+CD57+ T cells (not recorded which) from PBMCs. Receptors were obtained from a human donor with aplastic anemia.

The chain joins TRBV2 to TRBJ2-7, with unresolved D. Germline V lookup: CDR1 SNHLY, CDR2 FYNNEI. The CDR3 has 16 residues. The V gene lost 5 bases and the J gene lost 2 bases, with 19 bases spanning the gap. The chain's CDR3 is CASSSTDDRRTYEQYF. The DNA of the CDR3 is TGTGCCAGCAGTTCTACGGACGACCGAAGAACCTACGAGCAGTACTTC.

About this clonotype itself: A read error may explain this, as a much larger clone is one base away. V gene TRBV5-6 combines with J gene TRBJ1-1; D call uncertain. The length of the CDR3 is 16 residues. The germline V gene has CDR1 SGHDT and CDR2 YYEEEE. The germline V and J ends were trimmed by 4 bases and 0 bases, with 16 bases remaining between them. CDR3 DNA sequence: TGTGCCAGCAGCAAGTGGGCTGAAGCAATGAACACTGAAGCTTTCTTT. This sequence encodes CASSKWAEAMNTEAFF.

A note on this clonotype: A single base separates this from a much larger clone, so it may be a read error. The genes are TRBV2 and TRBJ2-1; no clear D. Looked up from germline, CDR1 is SNHLY and CDR2 is FYNNEI. Trimming took 5 bases from V and 2 from J, leaving 13 bases between them. The length of the CDR3 is 15 residues. CDR3 protein: CASSLEGPTYNEQFF. The CDR3 bases are TGTGCCAGCAGTTTAGAAGGGCCAACCTACAATGAGCAGTTCTTC.

CDR3 bases: TGCAGTGCGAATAGGAAGGGTGGCGAGCAGTTCTTC. The encoded protein is CSANRKGGEQFF. The chain carries TRBV20-1 and TRBJ2-1; no reliable D call. From germline, CDR1 is DFQATT and CDR2 SNEGSKA (reference sequence). V lost 6 bases, J lost 10 bases, and 16 bases lay in between. The CDR3 length is 12 residues.

The V gene is TRBV7-2, the J gene TRBJ1-6, with D possibly matching TRBD1 (6 bases). This CDR3 comprises 15 residues. Germline V gives CDR1 SGHTA, CDR2 FQGNSA. V gave up 2 bases and J gave up 10 bases, with 15 bases separating them. CDR3 nucleotides: TGTGCCAGCAGCTTAAGAACAGGGTTTGAGTCACCCCTCCACTTT. Translated: CASSLRTGFESPLHF.

V gene TRBV19 combines with J gene TRBJ1-1, with a possible D match to TRBD1 (6 bases). V lost 5 bases and J 6 bases, leaving 19 bases between the germline ends. CDR1 and CDR2 (germline): LNHDA, SQIVND (reference sequence). This CDR3 has 15 residues. Written as DNA, the CDR3 is TGTGCCAGTAGTCGGGGATCGAAGGGGGTCGCTGAAGCTTTCTTT. Translating gives CASSRGSKGVAEAFF.

This clonotype came up many times. This chain uses TRBV2 with TRBJ2-6; D is ambiguous. Trimming stripped 6 bases from V and 2 bases from J, with 11 bases between. In germline, CDR1 is SNHLY, CDR2 FYNNEI. There are 15 residues in the CDR3. The CDR3 spells CASSVTQTGANVLTF. The CDR3 nucleotides are TGTGCCAGCAGCGTGACGCAGACTGGGGCCAACGTCCTGACTTTC.

This clonotype was observed a few times. The V and J genes are TRBV28 and TRBJ1-1; the D gene is possibly TRBD1 (6 bases). Germline values: CDR1 MDHEN, CDR2 SYDVKM. V was cut by 7 bases and J by 8 bases, with 17 bases left in between. The CDR3 runs 13 residues. The CDR3 coding sequence is TGTGCCAGCAACTCTCGAGCGGGGGCAGAAGCTTTCTTT. This sequence encodes CASNSRAGAEAFF.

The chain has TRBV9 and TRBJ1-5, with D possibly matching TRBD1 (5 bases). Germline assignment: CDR1 SGDLS and CDR2 YYNGEE. The V and J ends lost 0 bases and 7 bases respectively, with 11 bases between them. This CDR3 region has 14 residues. The CDR3, as DNA: TGTGCCAGCAGCGTAGGAGCAGGGAACCAGCCCCAGCATTTT. It is translated as CASSVGAGNQPQHF.

This clonotype occurred many times. V gene TRBV6-1 combines with J gene TRBJ2-7; D assignment may be TRBD1 or TRBD2 (5 bases each). Germline V gene data show CDR1 as MNHNS and CDR2 as SASEGT. The CDR3 is 14 residues long. V was clipped by 6 bases and J by 2 bases, with 14 bases between them. CDR3 nucleotides: TGTGCCAGCAGCCGAGAGGGACGAACCTACGAGCAGTACTTC. This codes for CASSREGRTYEQYF.

This clonotype was detected once. The rearrangement uses TRBV6-1 and TRBJ1-2, with a tentative D call TRBD1 (6 bases). This CDR3 is 11 amino acids long. The V gene's germline CDR1 is MNHNS and CDR2 SASEGT. Trimming cost V 5 bases and J 7 bases, with 8 bases left between them. CDR3 nucleotide sequence: TGTGCCAGCAGTCCGGGGGCTGGCTACACCTTC. Its translation: CASSPGAGYTF.

This chain links TRBV20-1 with TRBJ2-3; D gene uncertain. Looked up from germline, CDR1 is DFQATT and CDR2 is SNEGSKA (reference sequence). This CDR3 contains 13 residues. Between the trimmed V and J ends, which lost 3 bases and 6 bases, there was a span of 13 bases. The CDR3 DNA follows: TGCAGTGCTAGTGTCCCCAGGACGGATACGCAGTATTTT. Its protein is CSASVPRTDTQYF.

The chain couples TRBV9 to TRBJ2-1, with 8 bases identical to TRBD2. The CDR3 spans 17 residues. Germline CDR1 and CDR2: SGDLS and YYNGEE. Unmatched junction bases numbered 14, after V lost 2 bases and J lost 7 bases. The CDR3 region is CASSVLAEREIYNEQFF. The CDR3 region has the DNA TGTGCCAGCAGCGTCCTCGCCGAGCGGGAGATCTATAATGAGCAGTTCTTC.

The chain combines TRBV28 with TRBJ2-7; D gene uncertain. This CDR3 has 11 residues. The germline V gene has CDR1 MDHEN and CDR2 SYDVKM. V dropped 8 bases and J dropped 5 bases, with 10 bases sitting between them. The CDR3 sequence: CASLGTHEQYF. CDR3 nucleotides: TGTGCCAGCCTAGGAACCCACGAGCAGTACTTC.

There are many counts of this clonotype. This rearrangement joins TRBV14 to TRBJ2-1; TRBD2 agrees at 13 bases. Trimming took 4 bases from V and 7 from J; bases not matched to a gene: 4. CDR3 length: 15 residues. The germline V gene encodes CDR1 SGHDN and CDR2 FVKESK. CDR3 in DNA: TGTGCCAGCAGCCGCGGACTAGCGGGAGTTAATGAGCAGTTCTTC. This codes for CASSRGLAGVNEQFF. Combining the CDR3 with reference TRBV14 and TRBJ2-1 gives the whole variable domain EAGVTQFPSHSVIEKGQTVTLRCDPISGHDNLYWYRRVMGKEIKFLLHFVKESKQDESGMPNNRFLAERTGGTYSTLKVQPAELEDSGVYFCASSRGLAGVNEQFFGPGTRLTVL.

This clonotype was recorded at least ten times. The rearrangement joins TRBV9 to TRBJ2-7; 9 bases line up with TRBD2. The CDR3 extends over 15 amino acids. Germline trimming cut 0 bases from V and 9 bases from J; bases unmatched to any gene: 10. Looked up from germline, CDR1 is SGDLS and CDR2 is YYNGEE. In DNA, the CDR3 is TGTGCCAGCAGCGTAGGACTAGCGGTTTCTGCGGGGCAGTACTTC. This gives the protein CASSVGLAVSAGQYF.

The CDR3 loop is CSAGEGGRDHNEQFF. In DNA, the CDR3 is TGCAGCGCCGGCGAGGGCGGGAGAGACCACAATGAGCAGTTCTTC. This rearrangement joins TRBV20-1 to TRBJ2-1, with 7 bases fitting TRBD2. The CDR3 is 15 amino acids. Germline CDR1 reads DFQATT; CDR2 reads SNEGSKA (reference sequence).

This clonotype was detected many times. This chain connects TRBV5-1 to TRBJ1-6, with D possibly matching TRBD1 (5 bases). Germline V gene data show CDR1 as SGHRS and CDR2 as YFSETQ. The V end lost 0 bases, the J end lost 0 bases, and 13 bases lay between the germline ends. The CDR3 is 18 residues long. The CDR3 reads CASSLEGSRSSYNSPLHF. The CDR3 coding sequence is TGCGCCAGCAGCTTGGAGGGGTCCCGAAGCTCCTATAATTCACCCCTCCACTTT.

The chain recombines TRBV5-4 with TRBJ2-7; D perhaps matches TRBD1 (5 bases). Germline lookup yields CDR1 SGHNT and CDR2 YYREEE (reference sequence). The CDR3 has 14 amino acids. Trimming left V 0 bases short and J 5 bases short, with 12 bases between. The DNA for the CDR3 is TGTGCCAGCAGCTTGGAGCAGGGTGCTGACGAGCAGTACTTC. Translated: CASSLEQGADEQYF.

The J gene is TRBJ2-3, the V gene TRBV20-1, with D possibly being TRBD2 (5 bases). Trimming removed 1 base at V and 4 bases at J, with 12 bases between. This CDR3 comprises 14 residues. Germline V gene data show CDR1 as DFQATT and CDR2 as SNEGSKA (reference sequence). The CDR3 nucleotides read TGCAGTGCTAGAGGCCCGAGGGTGGCAGATACGCAGTATTTT. The encoded protein is CSARGPRVADTQYF.

This chain uses TRBV7-8 with TRBJ2-7; the D gene is possibly TRBD2 (5 bases). The CDR3 length is 16 residues. The germline CDR1 and CDR2 sequences are SGHVS and FQNEAQ. Trimming left V 6 bases short and J 1 base short, with 19 bases between. CDR3 loop: CASSQARTYLSYEQYF. For the CDR3, the DNA is TGTGCCAGCAGTCAAGCCCGGACTTACCTATCCTACGAGCAGTACTTC. The whole variable domain, remainder taken from reference TRBV7-8 and TRBJ2-7, is GAGVSQSPRYKVAKRGQDVALRCDPISGHVSLFWYQQALGQGPEFLTYFQNEAQLDKSGLPSDRFFAERPEGSVSTLKIQRTQQEDSAVYLCASSQARTYLSYEQYFGPGTRLTVT.

This clonotype has more than one count but fewer than ten. This rearrangement joins TRBV6-7 to TRBJ2-3; no clear D gene. TRBV6-7 is an open reading frame whose function is uncertain. Trimming removed 4 bases at V and 6 bases at J, with 2 bases between. This CDR3 is built from 10 residues. The CDR3 protein is CASSFDTQYF. The CDR3 DNA sequence: TGTGCCAGCAGTTTCGATACGCAGTATTTT.

The chain has TRBV19 and TRBJ2-5; 7 nucleotides match TRBD1. V was pared by 4 bases and J by 3 bases, with 5 bases of the junction left unmatched. This CDR3 region has 14 residues. Germline V gene sequence: CDR1 LNHDA, CDR2 SQIVND (reference sequence). Written as DNA, the CDR3 is TGTGCCAGTAGTAGACGGGACAGAGAAGAGACCCAGTACTTC. It translates to CASSRRDREETQYF.

This clonotype was detected many times. This chain connects TRBV6-1 to TRBJ2-1; 10 nucleotides line up with TRBD2. J was trimmed by 2 bases and V by 4 bases; bases with no gene match: 2. The CDR3 has 15 residues. The germline CDR1 and CDR2 sequences are MNHNS and SASEGT. CDR3 coding DNA: TGTGCCAGCAGTGTAACTAGCGGGACCTACAATGAGCAGTTCTTC. The encoded protein is CASSVTSGTYNEQFF.